This T cell receptor beta chain was captured in a study of T-cell memory formation after mild COVID-19. Via MiXCR, TCRdb re-called the 5' RACE reads, giving one row per CDR3 protein. This table has 130,000 to 150,000 distinct CDR3 sequences, over 15% appearing once. The germline gives CDR1 SGDLS, CDR2 YYNGEE. CDR3 length: 14 amino acids. The ends were cut back, 0 bases at V and 5 bases at J, with 11 bases in the middle. This chain links TRBV9 with TRBJ1-2; D is unresolved. The sequencing input was PBMCs or a T cell subset sorted from them (not recorded which). This clonotype was sampled from an adult woman who had mild COVID-19 (a few samples of this study predate the infection). Cell type and time point are not known. CDR3 protein: CASSVGKGLYGYTF. CDR3 sequence (DNA): TGTGCCAGCAGCGTAGGAAAAGGGCTGTATGGCTACACCTTC.